This T cell receptor (beta chain) was documented in a study of CD8 T cells in Susac syndrome. In contrast to the negatively isolated CD8+ and CD4+ T cells, TEMRA cells were FACS-enriched. CDR3 size: 14 residues. Germline assignment: CDR1 SQVTM and CDR2 ANQGSEA. V lost 7 bases, J lost 4 bases, and 7 bases stayed unmatched. A quantity of roughly 0.5 to 1 ug RNA underwent reverse transcription using random hexamers. TCR beta CDR3 was amplified by immunoSEQ multiplex PCR. This amplification extended across 54 Vbeta and 13 Jbeta segments. MiXCR, applied by TCRdb to the immunoSEQ multiplex PCR reads, yields one record per CDR3 protein. The table lists about 66,000 distinct CDR3 sequences, approximately 94% of them singletons, with 0.55% to 0.7% in the top ten.

The sequencing sample was made of CD8+ T cells from PBMCs. The source is a human donor with multiple sclerosis. The chain has TRBV29-1 and TRBJ2-4, with 10 positions matching TRBD2. The DNA for the CDR3 is TGCAGCGGGAAGAAAGCGGGAGGGAAAAACATTCAGTACTTC. It specifies CSGKKAGGKNIQYF.